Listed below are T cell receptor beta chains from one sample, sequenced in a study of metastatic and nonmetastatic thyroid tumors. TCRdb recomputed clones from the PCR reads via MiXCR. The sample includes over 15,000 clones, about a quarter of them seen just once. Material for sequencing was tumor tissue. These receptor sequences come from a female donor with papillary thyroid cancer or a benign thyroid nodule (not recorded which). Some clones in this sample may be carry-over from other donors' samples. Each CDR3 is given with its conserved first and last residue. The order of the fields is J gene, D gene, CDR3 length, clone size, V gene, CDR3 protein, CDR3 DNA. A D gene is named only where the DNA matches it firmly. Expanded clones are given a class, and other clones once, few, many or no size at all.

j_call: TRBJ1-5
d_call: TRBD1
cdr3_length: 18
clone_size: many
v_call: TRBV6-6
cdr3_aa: CASSYGPPGQGIRQPQHF
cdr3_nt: TGTGCCAGCAGTTACGGACCCCCGGGACAGGGAATACGACAGCCCCAGCATTTT

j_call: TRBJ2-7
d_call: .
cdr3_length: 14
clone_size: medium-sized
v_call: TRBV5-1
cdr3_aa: CASSAGTNQYEQYF
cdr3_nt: TGCGCCAGCAGCGCCGGGACAAACCAATACGAGCAGTACTTC

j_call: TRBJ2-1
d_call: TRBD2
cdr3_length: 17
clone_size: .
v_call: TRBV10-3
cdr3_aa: CAISGAGRSLSYNEQFF
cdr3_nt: TGTGCCATCAGTGGAGCCGGGAGGTCCTTGTCCTACAATGAGCAGTTCTTC

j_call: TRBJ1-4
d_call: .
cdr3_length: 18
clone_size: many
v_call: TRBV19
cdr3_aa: CASTIGGRGSGMTEKLFF
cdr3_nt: TGTGCCAGTACCATTGGGGGGCGCGGATCCGGGATGACGGAAAAACTGTTTTTT

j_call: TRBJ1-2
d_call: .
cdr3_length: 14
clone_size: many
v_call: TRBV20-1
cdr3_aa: CSARGAFAGDGYTF
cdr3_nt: TGCAGTGCCCGAGGGGCGTTTGCAGGAGACGGCTACACCTTC

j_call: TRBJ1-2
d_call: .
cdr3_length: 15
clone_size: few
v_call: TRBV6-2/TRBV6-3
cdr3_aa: CASSQAGANNYGYTF
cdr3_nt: TGTGCCAGCAGCCAGGCAGGGGCGAATAACTATGGCTACACCTTC

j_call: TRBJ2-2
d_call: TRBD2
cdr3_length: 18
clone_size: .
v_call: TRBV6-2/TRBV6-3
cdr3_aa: CASSTRTSGGERTGELFF
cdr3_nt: TGTGCCAGCAGTACCCGGACTAGCGGGGGGGAGAGAACCGGGGAGCTGTTTTTT

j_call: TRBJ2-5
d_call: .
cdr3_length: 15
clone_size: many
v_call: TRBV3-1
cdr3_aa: CASSQERSYQETQYF
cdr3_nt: TGTGCCAGCAGCCAAGAGCGGTCGTACCAAGAGACCCAGTACTTC

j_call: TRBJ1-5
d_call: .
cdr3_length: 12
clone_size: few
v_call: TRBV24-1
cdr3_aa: CATKAEGQPQHF
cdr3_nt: TGTGCCACCAAGGCGGAGGGTCAGCCCCAGCATTTT

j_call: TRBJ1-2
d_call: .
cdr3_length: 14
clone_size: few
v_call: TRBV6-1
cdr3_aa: CASISVQGLYGYTF
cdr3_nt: TGTGCCAGCATTTCGGTCCAGGGATTGTATGGCTACACCTTC

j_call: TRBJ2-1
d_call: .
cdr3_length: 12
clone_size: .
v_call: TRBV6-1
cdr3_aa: CASSEQIHEQFF
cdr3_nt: TGTGCCAGCAGTGAACAGATCCATGAGCAGTTCTTC

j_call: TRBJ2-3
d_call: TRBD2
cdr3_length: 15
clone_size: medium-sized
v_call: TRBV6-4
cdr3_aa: CASSDSSGRADTQYF
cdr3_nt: TGTGCCAGCAGTGACTCGAGCGGGAGGGCAGATACGCAGTATTTT

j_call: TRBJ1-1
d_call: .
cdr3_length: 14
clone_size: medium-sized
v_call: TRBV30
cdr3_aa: CAWSAVQGIGEAFF
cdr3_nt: TGTGCCTGGAGTGCAGTCCAGGGGATTGGTGAAGCTTTCTTT

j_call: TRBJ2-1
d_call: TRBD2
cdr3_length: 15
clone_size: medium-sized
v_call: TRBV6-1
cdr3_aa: CASSVLAGEYNEQFF
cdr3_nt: TGTGCCAGCAGCGTACTAGCGGGGGAATACAATGAGCAGTTCTTC

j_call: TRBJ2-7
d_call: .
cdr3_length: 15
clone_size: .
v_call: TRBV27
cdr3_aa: CASSLRGGRYYEQYF
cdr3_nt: TGTGCCAGCAGTTTAAGGGGGGGCCGGTACTACGAGCAGTACTTC

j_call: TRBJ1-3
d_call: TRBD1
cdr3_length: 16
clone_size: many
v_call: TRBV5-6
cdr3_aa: CASSNPGQLSGNTIYF
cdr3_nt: TGTGCCAGCAGCAACCCGGGACAGCTCTCTGGAAACACCATATATTTT

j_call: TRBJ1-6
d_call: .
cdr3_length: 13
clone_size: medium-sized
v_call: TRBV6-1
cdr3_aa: CASREDRSSPLHF
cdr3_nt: TGTGCCAGCAGGGAAGACAGGTCTTCACCCCTCCACTTT

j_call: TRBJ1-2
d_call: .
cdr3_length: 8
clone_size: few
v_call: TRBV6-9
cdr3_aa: CANYGYTF
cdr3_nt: TGTGCTAACTATGGCTACACCTTC

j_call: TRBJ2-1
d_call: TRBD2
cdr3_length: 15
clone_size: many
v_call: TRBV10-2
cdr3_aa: CASSESAGGLNEQFF
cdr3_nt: TGCGCCAGCAGTGAGTCGGCGGGAGGTTTGAATGAGCAGTTCTTC

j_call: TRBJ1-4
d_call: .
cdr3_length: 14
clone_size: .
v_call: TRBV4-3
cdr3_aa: CASSQGPNNEKLFF
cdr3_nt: TGCGCCAGCAGCCAAGGTCCAAATAATGAAAAACTGTTTTTT

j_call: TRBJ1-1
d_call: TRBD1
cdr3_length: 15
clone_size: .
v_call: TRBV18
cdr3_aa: CASSPRQGTDTEAFF
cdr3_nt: TGTGCCAGCTCACCGAGACAGGGAACGGACACTGAAGCTTTCTTT

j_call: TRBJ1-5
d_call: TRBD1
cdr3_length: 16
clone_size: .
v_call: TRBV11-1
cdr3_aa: CASSQGGTGNNQPQHF
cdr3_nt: TGTGCCAGCAGCCAAGGTGGGACAGGGAATAATCAGCCCCAGCATTTT

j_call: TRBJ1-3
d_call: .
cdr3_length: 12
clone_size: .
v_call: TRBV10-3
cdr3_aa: CAIRSDGNTVYF
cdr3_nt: TGTGCCATAAGGTCCGACGGAAACACCGTATATTTT

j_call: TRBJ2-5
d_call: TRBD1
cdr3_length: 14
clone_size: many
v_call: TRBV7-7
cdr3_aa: CASSRGTGEETQYF
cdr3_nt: TGTGCTAGCAGCCGCGGGACAGGTGAAGAGACCCAGTACTTC

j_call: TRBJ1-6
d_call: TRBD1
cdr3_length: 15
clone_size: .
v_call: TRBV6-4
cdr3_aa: CASSDSGQGNSPLHF
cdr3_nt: TGTGCCAGCAGTGACTCGGGACAGGGTAATTCACCCCTCCACTTT

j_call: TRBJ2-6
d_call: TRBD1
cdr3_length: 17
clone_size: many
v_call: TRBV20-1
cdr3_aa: CSASEGAVTSGANVLTF
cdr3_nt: TGCAGTGCTAGTGAGGGGGCGGTAACCTCTGGGGCCAACGTCCTGACTTTC

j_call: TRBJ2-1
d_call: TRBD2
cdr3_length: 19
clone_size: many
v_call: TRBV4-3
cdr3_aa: CASRPKLVSGSLGYNEQFF
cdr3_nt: TGCGCCAGCAGGCCAAAGTTAGTTAGCGGGAGCTTGGGCTACAATGAGCAGTTCTTC

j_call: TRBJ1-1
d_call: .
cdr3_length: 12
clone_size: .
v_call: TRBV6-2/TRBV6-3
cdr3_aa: CASSYSVGLPFF
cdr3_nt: TGTGCCAGCAGTTACTCCGTAGGGCTGCCTTTCTTT

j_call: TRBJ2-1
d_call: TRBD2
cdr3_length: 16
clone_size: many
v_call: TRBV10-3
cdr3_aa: CAISRGWASGSDEQFF
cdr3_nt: TGTGCCATCAGTCGAGGCTGGGCTAGCGGGAGTGATGAGCAGTTCTTC

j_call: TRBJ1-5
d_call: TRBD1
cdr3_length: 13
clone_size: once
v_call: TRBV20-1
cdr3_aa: CSARDRGNQPQHF
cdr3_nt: TGCAGTGCTAGGGACAGGGGCAATCAGCCCCAGCATTTT

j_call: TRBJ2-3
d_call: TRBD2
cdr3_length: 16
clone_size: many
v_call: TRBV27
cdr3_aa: CASSLSPAGASDTQYF
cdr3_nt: TGTGCCAGCAGTTTAAGCCCAGCGGGAGCGTCAGATACGCAGTATTTT

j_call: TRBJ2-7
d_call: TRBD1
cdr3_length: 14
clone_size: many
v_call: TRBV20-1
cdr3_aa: CSARGRTGANEQYF
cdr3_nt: TGCAGTGCTAGGGGAAGGACAGGGGCCAACGAGCAGTACTTC

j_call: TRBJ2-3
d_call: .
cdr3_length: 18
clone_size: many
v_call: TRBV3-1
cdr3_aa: CASSQLKDYFASTDTQYF
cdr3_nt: TGTGCCAGCAGCCAGCTAAAAGACTATTTCGCTAGCACAGATACGCAGTATTTT

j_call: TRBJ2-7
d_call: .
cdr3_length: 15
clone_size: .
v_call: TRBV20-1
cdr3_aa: CSARDGGGSFYEQYF
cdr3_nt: TGCAGTGCTAGAGACGGAGGTGGCAGCTTCTACGAGCAGTACTTC

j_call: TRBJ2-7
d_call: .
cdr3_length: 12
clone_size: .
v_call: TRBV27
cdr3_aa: CASIGGPLEQYF
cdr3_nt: TGTGCCAGTATAGGGGGGCCCCTCGAGCAGTACTTC

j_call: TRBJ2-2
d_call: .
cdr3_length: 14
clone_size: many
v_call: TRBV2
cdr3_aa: CASSLTGPPGELFF
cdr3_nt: TGTGCCAGCAGCCTGACAGGTCCTCCCGGGGAGCTGTTTTTT

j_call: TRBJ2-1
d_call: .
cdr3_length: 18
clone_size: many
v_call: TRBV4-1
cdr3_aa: CASSQVLVRQINYNEQFF
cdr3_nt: TGCGCCAGCAGCCAAGTCCTTGTCCGGCAAATTAACTACAATGAGCAGTTCTTC

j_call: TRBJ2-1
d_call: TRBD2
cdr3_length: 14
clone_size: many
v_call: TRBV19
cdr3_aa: CASELAGGMNEQFF
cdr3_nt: TGTGCCAGCGAACTAGCGGGAGGCATGAATGAGCAGTTCTTC

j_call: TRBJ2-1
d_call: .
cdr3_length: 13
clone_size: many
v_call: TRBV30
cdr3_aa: CAWSVSVSYEQFF
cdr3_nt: TGTGCCTGGAGTGTATCGGTTTCCTATGAGCAGTTCTTC

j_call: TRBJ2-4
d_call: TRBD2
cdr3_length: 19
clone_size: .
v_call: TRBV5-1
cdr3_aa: CASSLVGSGGSLAKNIQYF
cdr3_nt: TGCGCCAGCAGCTTGGTTGGTAGCGGGGGGTCCTTAGCCAAAAACATTCAGTACTTC

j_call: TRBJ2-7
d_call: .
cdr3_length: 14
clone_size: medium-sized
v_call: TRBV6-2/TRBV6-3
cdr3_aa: CASSFATPDGEQYF
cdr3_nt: TGTGCCAGCAGTTTCGCGACCCCCGACGGCGAGCAGTACTTC

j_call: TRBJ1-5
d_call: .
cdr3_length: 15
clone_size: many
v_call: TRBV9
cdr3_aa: CASSPKGHRNQPQHF
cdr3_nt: TGTGCCAGCAGCCCAAAGGGACACCGCAATCAGCCCCAGCATTTT

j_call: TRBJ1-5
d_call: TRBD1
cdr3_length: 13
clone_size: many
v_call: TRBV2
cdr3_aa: CASSSGGLQPQHF
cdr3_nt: TGTGCCAGCAGCTCAGGGGGCTTACAGCCCCAGCATTTT

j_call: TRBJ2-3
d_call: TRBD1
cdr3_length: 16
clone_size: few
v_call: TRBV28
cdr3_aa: CASSLMTGGGTDTQYF
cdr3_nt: TGTGCCAGCAGTCTTATGACAGGGGGCGGCACAGATACGCAGTATTTT

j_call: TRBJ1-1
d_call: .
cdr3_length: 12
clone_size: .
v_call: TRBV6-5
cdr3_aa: CASSYLQGEAFF
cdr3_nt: TGTGCCAGCAGTTACCTGCAGGGCGAAGCTTTCTTT